The subject of this entry is one T cell receptor beta chain. No cognate antigen has been identified for it. The record has no base qualities; no much larger clone is one base away. TCRbeta CDR3 regions were amplified from genomic DNA using the immunoSEQ Assay, a bias-controlled multiplex PCR. In the paper's pipeline: The number of nucleated cells in each sample was estimated by amplification of reference gene primers within the assay. To quantify the absolute abundance of each unique TCRbeta CDR3 rearrangement, sequence reads were collapsed and filtered. For each sample, productive Simpson clonality was calculated by taking the square root of Simpson's diversity index across productive rearrangements. In its TCRdb copy, this immuneACCESS table keeps in-frame sequences only and misses some clones. Where compared with another copy, unresolved V genes explain less than half of these, and the others have no known cause. The V and J calls and the clone size are those of that table, but D and trimming were determined from the DNA. Here the sample has a few hundred thousand clones; 86% occur a single time. The biggest ten clones account for approximately 3.3% of the sample.

The record originates from a study of blood T cell repertoires in COVID-19 (dated by TCRdb to between 2020 and 2021). The study in broad terms: Recovered participants in ImmuneRACE Cohort 3 were defined by two consecutive negative NP/OP PCR tests, clearance by a healthcare professional, or resolution of symptoms. Where available, HLA class I and class II types were obtained from metadata supplied by the sample provider rather than from assay-based typing. The collaborator samples originated in the United States, Italy and Spain and spanned the acute and convalescent phases of COVID-19. Subjects who had been exposed to COVID-19, were actively infected with it, or had recovered from it provided the deeply sampled blood TCRbeta repertoires that made up the dataset. The samples were drawn from two sources: the first 160 participants of the ongoing ImmuneRACE study, and over 1,000 subjects contributed by 6 global collaborators. The repertoires were released in a freely available public database intended as a resource for research on the immune response to SARS-CoV-2. The material from the prospective study consisted of cDNA or gDNA derived from T cells, B-cell-depleted T cells, or PBMCs. Sample metadata almost always included a de-identified subject ID, COVID-19 status, age in years and sex.

In the prospective study, participants were roughly 18 to 100 years old, resided in about two dozen geographic areas of the United States, and were enrolled through a virtual design. In the prospective study, participants were assigned to cohorts based on the clinical history participants reported in a screening survey and a study questionnaire. Each participant in the prospective study had whole blood, serum and a nasopharyngeal or oropharyngeal swab collected by mobile phlebotomists. Participants in the prospective study had the option to provide additional blood draws and questionnaires over a roughly two-month period. Prospective study blood samples were shipped either frozen or at room temperature before DNA extraction. On the study overall, not on this receptor specifically: Clinical and demographic metadata were provided uncurated, with the amount varying by source and participant.

The germline V gene encodes CDR1 MNHEY and CDR2 SMNVEV (reference sequence). The CDR3 goes from the cysteine to the phenylalanine over 16 residues. Only the CDR3 portion is preserved as DNA: 48 bases, with reading frame beginning at the first base. Relative to germline, V is missing 3 bases and J is missing 7 bases, with 6 bases of the junction outside any gene match. Material: PBMCs or T cells enriched from blood (not recorded which). The rearranged chain carries TRBV27 and TRBJ2-2, and 12 junctional nucleotides match TRBD2. The receptor was isolated from a woman aged 45 to 65 in a cohort exposed to, infected with or recovered from COVID-19 (not recorded which). The CDR3 is CASSFLAGGRGGELFF. The DNA reads TGTGCCAGCAGTTTTCTAGCGGGGGGGCGTGGCGGGGAGCTGTTTTTT.